A single sample is the source of the 6 T cell receptor beta chains below, sequenced in a study of T cells in Graves' hyperthyroidism and ophthalmopathy. RNA transcripts were the template for amplifying TCR beta CDR3 regions. HTBI primers were the set used in a first-round RT-PCR of the TCR CDR3. TCRdb reprocessed the multiplex PCR reads with MiXCR, giving one entry per CDR3 protein. This sample has hundreds of thousands of distinct CDR3 sequences, with about 15% found just once. The specimen was blood. These receptors all come from a woman aged 45-65 years with Graves' ophthalmopathy.

This chain links TRBV3-1 with TRBJ2-1, with D unclear. This CDR3 region has 16 residues. Trimming removed 0 bases from V and 4 bases from J, with 13 bases in between. Looked up from germline, CDR1 is LGHDT and CDR2 is YNNKEL (reference sequence). CDR3 in amino acids: CASSQESGSPYNEQFF. In nucleotides, the CDR3 is TGTGCCAGCAGCCAAGAAAGTGGGTCTCCGTACAATGAGCAGTTCTTC.

This clonotype was picked up many times. The rearrangement uses TRBV30 and TRBJ1-1; D is ambiguous. In germline, CDR1 is GTSNPN, CDR2 SVGIG (reference sequence). The CDR3 is 13 amino acids. The V end lost 1 base, the J end lost 1 base, and 7 bases lay between the germline ends. CDR3 in DNA: TGTGCCTGGAGTGAATGGCAGAACACTGAAGCTTTCTTT. Translation gives CAWSEWQNTEAFF.

There are many counts of this clonotype. The V gene is TRBV12-3 or TRBV12-4, the J gene TRBJ2-4; no reliable D call. The CDR3 covers 15 residues. V was trimmed by 6 bases and J by 0 bases, leaving 12 bases between them. The CDR3 region is CASRPNREAKNIQYF. CDR3 DNA sequence: TGTGCCAGCAGACCTAATAGAGAAGCCAAAAACATTCAGTACTTC.

There are many counts of this clonotype. This rearrangement joins TRBV12-3 or TRBV12-4 to TRBJ2-7; D remains unclear. Trimming stripped 1 base from V and 2 bases from J, with 9 bases between. The CDR3 contains 14 residues. This chain's CDR3 is CASSLVPKTYEQYF. The CDR3 nucleotides are TGTGCCAGCAGTTTAGTCCCCAAAACCTACGAGCAGTACTTC.

Ten or more counts support this clonotype. This chain links TRBV6-6 with TRBJ2-1; D gene unclear. The V end was cut by 1 base, the J end by 0 bases, with 10 bases between. This CDR3 comprises 16 residues. Germline CDR1 MNHNY, CDR2 SVGAGI (reference sequence). CDR3 DNA sequence: TGTGCCAGCAGTTACTTGGAAGCAAGCTCCTACAATGAGCAGTTCTTC. It encodes CASSYLEASSYNEQFF.

This clonotype came up many times. The V and J genes are TRBV6-2 or TRBV6-3 and TRBJ1-1, with a possible D match to TRBD1 (5 bases). Germline V lookup: CDR1 MNHEY, CDR2 SVGEGT. V was trimmed by 7 bases and J by 5 bases, leaving 26 bases between them. The CDR3 extends over 17 amino acids. The CDR3 DNA follows: TGTGCCAGCACCTGGGGGATCAGAGACAGCCGGCGGACTGAAGCTTTCTTT. Translation gives CASTWGIRDSRRTEAFF.